This entry lists 18 T cell receptor beta chains sequenced from one sample in a study of T cell repertoires in cytomegalovirus infection. No antigen has been identified for these receptors. TCRdb re-called the reads with MiXCR, one entry per CDR3 protein. The sample consists of fewer than 650,000 distinct CDR3 sequences, about 39% of them appearing once. This specimen consisted of cultured PBMCs, obtained from culture after CMV antigen stimulation. The receptors were gathered from a human donor in good health (CMV status not recorded). Some clones in this sample may be carry-over from other donors' samples.

This chain links TRBV3-1 with TRBJ2-5; 14 bases are a match to TRBD2. Trimming removed 4 bases from V and 5 bases from J; junction bases left unmatched: 6. The CDR3 consists of 16 residues. Germline CDR1 is LGHDT and CDR2 is YNNKEL (reference sequence). This chain's CDR3 is CASSPRTSGGSETQYF. In nucleotides, the CDR3 is TGTGCCAGCAGCCCCCGGACTAGCGGGGGGTCTGAGACCCAGTACTTC.

In this sample, this clonotype turned up a few times. The genes are TRBV19 and TRBJ2-5; perhaps TRBD1 as D (6 bases). The CDR3 extends over 18 amino acids. Per the germline V gene, CDR1 is LNHDA and CDR2 is SQIVND (reference sequence). Trimming stripped 5 bases from V and 5 bases from J, with 27 bases between. The CDR3 DNA reads TGTGCCAGTAGTTCGGGGAGCCGTGGGGGCAGCGGTGTTGAGACCCAGTACTTC. Protein sequence: CASSSGSRGGSGVETQYF.

CDR3 nucleotide sequence: TGTGCCACCCACGGAGCCGATGGGGCGCTGGCAGATACGCAGTATTTT. Translating gives CATHGADGALADTQYF. This sequence joins TRBV10-3 and TRBJ2-3; possibly TRBD1 for D (5 bases). The CDR3 consists of 16 residues. Trimming cost V 10 bases and J 4 bases, with 24 bases left between them. Germline V gives CDR1 ENHRY, CDR2 SYGVKD.

J is TRBJ2-1 and V is TRBV4-3; D remains unclear. Germline V lookup: CDR1 LGHNA, CDR2 YSLEER. V gave up 0 bases and J gave up 8 bases, with 14 bases separating them. The CDR3 contains 15 residues. CDR3 in amino acids: CASSQDGMAFDEQFF. The CDR3, as DNA: TGCGCCAGCAGCCAAGATGGCATGGCGTTCGATGAGCAGTTCTTC.

V gene TRBV18 combines with J gene TRBJ2-1, with 9 nucleotides matching TRBD2. J gave up 4 bases and V 2 bases, and 6 bases lay outside the gene matches. CDR1 and CDR2 (germline): KGHSH, LQKENI. This CDR3 contains 16 residues. The CDR3 nucleotides read TGTGCCAGCTCACCAGGGGGACTAGCTCCGTACAATGAGCAGTTCTTC. Translated, it gives CASSPGGLAPYNEQFF. Full variable domain (missing parts from reference TRBV18 and TRBJ2-1): NAGVMQNPRHLVRRRGQEARLRCSPMKGHSHVYWYRQLPEEGLKFMVYLQKENIIDESGMPKERFSAEFPKEGPSILRIQQVVRGDSAAYFCASSPGGLAPYNEQFFGPGTRLTVL.

The genes are TRBV19 and TRBJ1-5; 10 bases match TRBD1. The CDR3 consists of 17 residues. CDR1 and CDR2 (germline): LNHDA, SQIVND (reference sequence). Trimming removed 9 bases from V and 7 bases from J; junction bases left unmatched: 18. CDR3 DNA sequence: TGTGCCAGCCAAGACAGGGGGCGCCTAGGGGAAGGGCAGCCCCAGCATTTT. This sequence encodes CASQDRGRLGEGQPQHF.

The V and J genes are TRBV12-3 or TRBV12-4 and TRBJ2-5, with 10 bases aligning to TRBD1. The length of the CDR3 is 15 residues. V was pared by 1 base and J by 5 bases, with 4 bases of the junction left unmatched. CDR3 sequence reads: CASSLEGTGEETQYF. CDR3 nucleotide sequence: TGTGCCAGCAGTTTAGAGGGGACAGGGGAGGAGACCCAGTACTTC.

A few counts support this clonotype. The chain carries TRBV12-3 or TRBV12-4 and TRBJ1-5; 7 bases align to TRBD1. The CDR3 is made up of 15 amino acids. V lost 5 bases, J lost 4 bases, and 8 bases stayed unmatched. The CDR3 DNA follows: TGTGCCAGCAGTGTCACAGGGGCGATAAATCAGCCCCAGCATTTT. Protein: CASSVTGAINQPQHF.

The CDR3 bases are TGTGCCAGCAGCAATCCGGGACTCGCCTCCTACGAGCAGTACTTC. Translating gives CASSNPGLASYEQYF. This rearrangement joins TRBV5-4 to TRBJ2-7, with D possibly TRBD2 on 6 matching bases. Germline V gene data show CDR1 as SGHNT and CDR2 as YYREEE (reference sequence). Trimming removed 4 bases from V and 0 bases from J, with 14 bases in between. The CDR3 is 15 residues long.

The rearrangement uses TRBV6-1 and TRBJ2-5, with a possible D match to TRBD1 (7 bases). In germline, CDR1 is MNHNS, CDR2 SASEGT. The CDR3 spans 15 residues. V shed 5 bases and J shed 2 bases, with 15 bases lying between them. CDR3 nucleotides: TGTGCCAGCAGTCACAGGGGACTGTGGCAAGAGACCCAGTACTTC. Translated, it gives CASSHRGLWQETQYF.

This clonotype was detected many times. The chain uses TRBV7-2 and TRBJ1-4; D may be TRBD1 (5 bases). V was trimmed by 5 bases and J by 8 bases, leaving 15 bases between them. The CDR3 is made up of 14 amino acids. Germline assignment: CDR1 SGHTA and CDR2 FQGNSA. DNA of the CDR3: TGTGCCAGCAGCATAGGGACTTCGCTAGAAAAACTGTTTTTT. Amino acid sequence: CASSIGTSLEKLFF.

The chain employs TRBV5-6 and TRBJ1-2; D is uncertain. Germline assignment: CDR1 SGHDT and CDR2 YYEEEE. The CDR3 totals 15 residues. V was pared by 0 bases and J by 8 bases, with 17 bases between. The CDR3: CASSLGHRFVSGYTF. CDR3 bases: TGTGCCAGCAGCTTGGGGCATCGGTTTGTGAGCGGCTACACCTTC. The full variable domain, completed using reference TRBV5-6 and TRBJ1-2, is DAGVTQSPTHLIKTRGQQVTLRCSPKSGHDTVSWYQQALGQGPQFIFQYYEEEERQRGNFPDRFSGHQFPNYSSELNVNALLLGDSALYLCASSLGHRFVSGYTFGSGTRLTVV.

The chain employs TRBV4-1 and TRBJ2-7; D call uncertain. The germline CDR1 and CDR2 sequences are MGHRA and YSYEKL. CDR3 length equals 16 residues. V was cut by 2 bases and J by 0 bases, with 14 bases left in between. The CDR3 here is CASSQKGWRNSYEQYF. The CDR3 DNA sequence: TGCGCCAGCAGCCAAAAAGGTTGGCGGAACTCCTACGAGCAGTACTTC.

CDR3 amino acids: CASSGGGAVFEQFF. CDR3 nucleotides: TGTGCCAGCAGTGGCGGGGGGGCCGTTTTTGAGCAGTTCTTC. V is TRBV12-3 or TRBV12-4 and J is TRBJ2-1; 9 nucleotides agree with TRBD2. CDR3 size: 14 residues. Trimming removed 5 bases from V and 9 bases from J; junction bases left unmatched: 8.

This clonotype was seen a single time. The genes are TRBV4-1 and TRBJ2-7; 11 nucleotides line up with TRBD2. The CDR3 has 19 residues. Germline V gene sequence: CDR1 MGHRA, CDR2 YSYEKL. V lost 1 base to trimming and J lost 2 bases; unmatched junction nucleotides: 13. This CDR3 reads CASSQGSETSGVPPYEQYF. The CDR3 DNA follows: TGCGCCAGCAGCCAAGGATCGGAGACTAGCGGGGTTCCGCCCTACGAGCAGTACTTC.

The V gene is TRBV6-2 or TRBV6-3, the J gene TRBJ1-2; possible D gene TRBD1, 6 bases. Trimming took off 6 bases at V and 4 bases at J, with 12 bases between the two ends. CDR3 size: 13 residues. The germline gives CDR1 MNHEY, CDR2 SVGEGT. CDR3 loop: CASRSGHFYGYTF. CDR3 in DNA: TGTGCCAGCAGGTCGGGACACTTCTATGGCTACACCTTC.

This clonotype came up a few times. This chain connects TRBV6-2 or TRBV6-3 to TRBJ2-5; tentative D call: TRBD2 (5 bases). V was pared by 2 bases and J by 0 bases, with 13 bases between. The CDR3 has 16 residues. Germline-derived CDR1 and CDR2 are MNHEY and SVGEGT. DNA for the CDR3: TGTGCCAGCAGTTACCGGACTCGAACGTACCAAGAGACCCAGTACTTC. Encoded protein: CASSYRTRTYQETQYF.

V and J are TRBV7-9 and TRBJ1-4; D is possibly TRBD1 (5 bases). V was shortened by 5 bases and J by 4 bases, with 14 bases between the two germline ends. Germline CDR1 and CDR2: SEHNR and FQNEAQ (reference sequence). This CDR3 region has 15 residues. The CDR3 DNA reads as TGTGCCAGCAGCCCGTCCCGGGACCTTAATGAAAAACTGTTTTTT. This codes for CASSPSRDLNEKLFF.